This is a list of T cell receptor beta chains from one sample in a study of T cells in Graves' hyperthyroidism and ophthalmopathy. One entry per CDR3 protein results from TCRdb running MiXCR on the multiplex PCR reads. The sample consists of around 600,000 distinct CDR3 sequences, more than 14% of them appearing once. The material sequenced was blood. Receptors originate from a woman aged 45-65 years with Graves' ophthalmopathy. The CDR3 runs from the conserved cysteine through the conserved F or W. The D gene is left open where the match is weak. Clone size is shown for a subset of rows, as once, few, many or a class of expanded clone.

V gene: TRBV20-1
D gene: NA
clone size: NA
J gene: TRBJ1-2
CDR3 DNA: TGCAGTGCTAGAGAAACCGGGCAGTCCTACACCTTC
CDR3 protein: CSARETGQSYTF

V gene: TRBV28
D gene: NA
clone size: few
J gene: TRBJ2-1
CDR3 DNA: TGTGCCAGCAGTTACGCGGACAATGAGCAGTTCTTC
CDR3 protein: CASSYADNEQFF

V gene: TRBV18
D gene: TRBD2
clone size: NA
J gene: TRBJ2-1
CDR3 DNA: TGTGCCAGCTCACAGTCCGGGAGGGCCGACAATGAGCAGTTCTTC
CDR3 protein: CASSQSGRADNEQFF

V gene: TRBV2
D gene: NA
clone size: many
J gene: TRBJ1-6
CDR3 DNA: TGTGCCAGCAGTGAAGGAGGGCAGGGTCTCAATTCACCCCTCCACTTT
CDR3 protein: CASSEGGQGLNSPLHF

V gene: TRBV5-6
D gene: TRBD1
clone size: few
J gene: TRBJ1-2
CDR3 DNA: TGTGCCAGCAGCTTCGGGACAGTCACCTATGGCTACACCTTC
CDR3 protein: CASSFGTVTYGYTF

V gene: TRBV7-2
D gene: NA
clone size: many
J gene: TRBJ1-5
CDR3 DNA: TGTGCCAGCAGTCCAGGGTTTCAGCCCCAGCATTTT
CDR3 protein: CASSPGFQPQHF

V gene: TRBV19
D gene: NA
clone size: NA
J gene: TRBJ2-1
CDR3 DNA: TGTGCCAGTAGTATAACGACAGATGTTCTATACAATGAGCAGTTCTTC
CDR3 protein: CASSITTDVLYNEQFF

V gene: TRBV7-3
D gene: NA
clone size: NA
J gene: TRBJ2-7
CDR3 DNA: TGTGCCAGCAGCTTAAACGTCGCTATCGGCTACGAGCAGTACTTC
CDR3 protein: CASSLNVAIGYEQYF

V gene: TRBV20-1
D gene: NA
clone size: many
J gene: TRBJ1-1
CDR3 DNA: TGCAGTGCTAGAGATCGACAGGCTTTAATGAACACTGAAGCTTTCTTT
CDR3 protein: CSARDRQALMNTEAFF

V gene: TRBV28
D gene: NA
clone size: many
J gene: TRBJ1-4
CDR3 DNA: TGTGCCAGCAACCTGGTGGGAACTAATGAAAAACTGTTTTTT
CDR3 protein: CASNLVGTNEKLFF

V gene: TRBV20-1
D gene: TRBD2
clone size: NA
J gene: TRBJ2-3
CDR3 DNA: TGCAGTGCTCGTCTAGCGGGAGGAGTAGCAGATACGCAGTATTTT
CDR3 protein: CSARLAGGVADTQYF

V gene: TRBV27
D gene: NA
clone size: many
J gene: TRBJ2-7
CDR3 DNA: TGTGCCAGCAGTTCCCCTGCGGGACCTACCTACGAGCAGTACTTC
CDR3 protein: CASSSPAGPTYEQYF

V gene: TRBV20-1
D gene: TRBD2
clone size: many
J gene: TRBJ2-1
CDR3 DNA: TGCAGTGCAGGCGCTCAAGGGACTAGCTCCTACAATGAGCAGTTCTTC
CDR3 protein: CSAGAQGTSSYNEQFF

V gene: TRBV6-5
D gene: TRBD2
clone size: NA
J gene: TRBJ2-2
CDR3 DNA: TGTGCCAGCAGTTCTAGCGGGAGTAGGACCGGGGAGCTGTTTTTT
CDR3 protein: CASSSSGSRTGELFF

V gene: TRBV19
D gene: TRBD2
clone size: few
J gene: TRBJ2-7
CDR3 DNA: TGTGCCAGTAGTATAGGGAGCGGGAGCTACGAGCAGTACTTC
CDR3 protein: CASSIGSGSYEQYF

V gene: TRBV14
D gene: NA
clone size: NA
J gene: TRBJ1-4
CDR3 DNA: TGTGCCAGCAGCCAATTGAATGAGGGAGTTCCTTGGACGGAAAAACTGTTTTTT
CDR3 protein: CASSQLNEGVPWTEKLFF

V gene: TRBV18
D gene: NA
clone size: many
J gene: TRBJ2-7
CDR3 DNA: TGTGCCGGCTCACCACCGGGGCTCGAGCAGTACTTC
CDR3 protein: CAGSPPGLEQYF

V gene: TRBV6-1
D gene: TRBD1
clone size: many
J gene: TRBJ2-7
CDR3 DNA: TGTGCCAGCAAGGCCAGGGGGCACGACGAGCAGTACTTC
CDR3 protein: CASKARGHDEQYF

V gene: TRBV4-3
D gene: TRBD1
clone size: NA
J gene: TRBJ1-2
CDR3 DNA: TGCGCCAGCAGCCAAGACAGGGGGAGCTATGGCTACACCTTC
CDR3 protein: CASSQDRGSYGYTF

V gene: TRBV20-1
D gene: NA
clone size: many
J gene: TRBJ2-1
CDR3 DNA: TGCAGTGCTAGAGTGTACGTAGGCGGTGAGCAGTTCTTC
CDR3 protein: CSARVYVGGEQFF

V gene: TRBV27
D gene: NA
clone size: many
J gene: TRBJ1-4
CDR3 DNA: TGTGCCAGCAGGGCGGGAGTTGCAACTAATGAAAAACTGTTTTTT
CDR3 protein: CASRAGVATNEKLFF

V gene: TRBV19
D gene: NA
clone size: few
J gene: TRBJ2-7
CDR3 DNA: TGTGCCAGTGGACATGGGGTAATGTACGAGCAGTACTTC
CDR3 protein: CASGHGVMYEQYF

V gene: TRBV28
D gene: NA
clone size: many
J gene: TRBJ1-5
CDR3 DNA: TGTGCCAGCAGTTTAACTGGGACCTATAGCAATCAGCCCCAGCATTTT
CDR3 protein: CASSLTGTYSNQPQHF

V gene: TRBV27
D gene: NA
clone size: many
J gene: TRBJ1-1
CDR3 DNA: TGTGCCAGCACCCCTTACGGGGGCAGAGGTATCCGGGGCACTGAAGCTTTCTTT
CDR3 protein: CASTPYGGRGIRGTEAFF

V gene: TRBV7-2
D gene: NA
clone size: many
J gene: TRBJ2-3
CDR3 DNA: TGTGCCAGCAGCTTCATGCTGGATACGCAGTATTTT
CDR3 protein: CASSFMLDTQYF

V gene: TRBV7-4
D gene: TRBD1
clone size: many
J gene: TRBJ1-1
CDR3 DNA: TGTGCCAGCAGCTTAAAGGGACAGGCGATATGTCTGAACACTGAAGCTTTCTTT
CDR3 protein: CASSLKGQAICLNTEAFF

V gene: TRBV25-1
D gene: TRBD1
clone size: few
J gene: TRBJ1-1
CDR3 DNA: TGTGCCAGAGAACCACCCGGACAGGGTTTCATGAACACTGAAGCTTTCTTT
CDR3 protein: CAREPPGQGFMNTEAFF

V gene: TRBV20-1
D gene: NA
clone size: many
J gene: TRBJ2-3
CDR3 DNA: TGCAGTGCTAGAGAGATTTACACAGATACGCAGTATTTT
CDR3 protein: CSAREIYTDTQYF

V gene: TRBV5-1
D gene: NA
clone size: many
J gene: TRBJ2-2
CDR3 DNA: TGCGCCAGCAGCCAACATATGGGCGGCACCGGGGAGCTGTTTTTT
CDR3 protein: CASSQHMGGTGELFF

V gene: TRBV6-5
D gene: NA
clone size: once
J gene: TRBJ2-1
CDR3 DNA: TGTGCCAGCAGTTATGGAATAGCAAAATACAATGAGCAGTTCTTC
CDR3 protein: CASSYGIAKYNEQFF

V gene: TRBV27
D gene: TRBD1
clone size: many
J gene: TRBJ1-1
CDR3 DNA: TGTGCCAGCAGTTTAAAGGGGGCAGGGTTTTTGAACACTGAAGCTTTCTTT
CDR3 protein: CASSLKGAGFLNTEAFF

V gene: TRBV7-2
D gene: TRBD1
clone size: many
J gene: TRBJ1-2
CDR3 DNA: TGTGCCAGCAGCTTAAACCGGGACAGTAACTATGGCTACACCTTC
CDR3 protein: CASSLNRDSNYGYTF

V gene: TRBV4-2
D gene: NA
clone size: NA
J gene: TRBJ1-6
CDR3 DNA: TGTGCCAGCAGCCAAGAGGGTGGGGGCCATAATTCACCCCTCCACTTT
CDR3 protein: CASSQEGGGHNSPLHF

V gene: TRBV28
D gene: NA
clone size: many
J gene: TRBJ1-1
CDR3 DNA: TGTGCCAGCAGTCCAATGACAGGAAAGAACACTGAAGCTTTCTTT
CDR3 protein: CASSPMTGKNTEAFF

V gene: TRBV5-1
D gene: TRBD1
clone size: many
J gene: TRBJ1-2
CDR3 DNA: TGCGCCAGCAGCGCCCTGACAGGGTCTAGTGGCTACACCTTC
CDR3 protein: CASSALTGSSGYTF

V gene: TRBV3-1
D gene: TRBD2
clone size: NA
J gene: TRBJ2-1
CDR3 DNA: TGTGCCAGCAGCCAAGATCGGGGACTAGCGGGAGGGGATGAGCAGTTCTTC
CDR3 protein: CASSQDRGLAGGDEQFF

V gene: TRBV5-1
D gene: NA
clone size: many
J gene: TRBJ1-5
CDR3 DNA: TGCGCCAGCAGCGAAGACAGTTATCAGCCCCAGCATTTT
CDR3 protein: CASSEDSYQPQHF

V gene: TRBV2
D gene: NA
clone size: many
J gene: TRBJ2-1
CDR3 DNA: TGTGCCAGCGGTAGGCTCGGCAATGAGCAGTTCTTC
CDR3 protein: CASGRLGNEQFF

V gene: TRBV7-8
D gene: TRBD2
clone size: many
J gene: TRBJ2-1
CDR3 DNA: TGTGCCAGCAGCTCCACTAGCGGGACCAGCCCCTACAATGAGCAGTTCTTC
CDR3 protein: CASSSTSGTSPYNEQFF

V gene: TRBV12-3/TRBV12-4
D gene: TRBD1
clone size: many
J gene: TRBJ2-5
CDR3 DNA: TGTGCCAGCACCAGGGGGCCGGAGACCCAGTACTTC
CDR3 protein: CASTRGPETQYF

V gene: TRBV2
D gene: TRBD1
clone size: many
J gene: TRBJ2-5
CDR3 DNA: TGTGCCAGCAGTGGGGGACAGTACCAAGAGACCCAGTACTTC
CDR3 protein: CASSGGQYQETQYF

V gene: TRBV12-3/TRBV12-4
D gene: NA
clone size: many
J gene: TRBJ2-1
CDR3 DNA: TGTGCCAGCAGTTTAGAGATTTCAGATGAGCAGTTCTTC
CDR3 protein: CASSLEISDEQFF

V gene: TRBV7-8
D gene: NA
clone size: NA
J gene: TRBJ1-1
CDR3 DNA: TGTGCCAGCAGCTTAGGCGGTAGGGTTCAGAACACTGAAGCTTTCTTT
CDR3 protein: CASSLGGRVQNTEAFF

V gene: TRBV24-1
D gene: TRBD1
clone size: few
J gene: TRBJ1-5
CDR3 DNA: TGTGCCACCAGTGAAGGGGGGGCAGGGGGTCTGCAGCCCCAGCATTTT
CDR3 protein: CATSEGGAGGLQPQHF

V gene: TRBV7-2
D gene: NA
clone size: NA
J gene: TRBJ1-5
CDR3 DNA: TGTGCCAGCAGCCCCCGGTCAGCGCAGCCCCAGCATTTT
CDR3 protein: CASSPRSAQPQHF

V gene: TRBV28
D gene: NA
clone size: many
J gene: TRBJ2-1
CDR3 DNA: TGTGCCAGCAGCCCGGGCCCTAGGGGGAATGAGCAGTTCTTC
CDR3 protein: CASSPGPRGNEQFF

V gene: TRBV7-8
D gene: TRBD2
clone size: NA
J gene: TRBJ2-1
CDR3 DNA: TGTGCCAGCAGCTTAGCAGTAGCGGGAGGAGGGGGGCCCAATGAGCAGTTCTTC
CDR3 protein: CASSLAVAGGGGPNEQFF